The clone carrying this T cell receptor (beta chain) was seen only a few times. TCRdb re-analysed the RACE reads in MiXCR, keeping a single row per CDR3 protein. The sample carries just over 350,000 distinct CDR3 sequences, nearly 6.5% recorded once. Regarding time point: patch test 2, 6 weeks after DPC sensitization. The treatment was: therapeutic diphenylcyclopropenone sensitization with weekly scalp DPC. The data stem from a study of human T cells and chemical hapten exposure. This CDR3 spans 16 amino acids. Germline V gives CDR1 SGHTA, CDR2 FQGNSA. Between the trimmed V and J ends, which lost 5 bases and 0 bases, there was a span of 15 bases.

Material: whole blood, obtained in connection with sensitization to the hapten diphenylcyclopropenone (DPC). The rearrangement joins TRBV7-2 to TRBJ2-3; D gene uncertain. This receptor was obtained from a woman younger than 30 with alopecia areata. Some clones in this sample may be carry-over from other donors' samples. The CDR3 DNA sequence: TGTGCCAGCAGCCGAAGGGTCCTTACTAGCACAGATACGCAGTATTTT. It codes for CASSRRVLTSTDTQYF.